The 30 T cell receptor beta chains below come from one sample, sequenced in a study of T cell responses to AZD1222 COVID-19 vaccine. Produced via immunoSEQ multiplex PCR; TCRdb's table is partial and in-frame only. The data hold around 120,000 clones, with around 90% observed a single time. Sequenced here: peripheral blood, sampled 28 days after the second AZD1222 dose. All receptors derive from an adult who received the AZD1222 COVID-19 vaccine.

The chain is built from TRBV5-4 and TRBJ1-3; the D is unclear. This CDR3 comprises 13 residues. Germline V lookup: CDR1 SGHNT, CDR2 YYREEE (reference sequence). V lost 0 bases and J 4 bases, leaving 5 bases between the germline ends. CDR3 residues: CASSLGAGNTIYF. The CDR3 nucleotides are TGTGCCAGCAGCTTGGGGGCCGGAAACACCATATATTTT.

The chain joins TRBV19 to TRBJ2-5, with a tentative D call TRBD2 (6 bases). The CDR3 has 14 amino acids. CDR1 is LNHDA and CDR2 is SQIVND in the germline V gene (reference sequence). The V end lost 5 bases, the J end lost 3 bases, and 13 bases lay between the germline ends. As DNA, the CDR3 is TGTGCCAGTAGTCTCCGGGGGTGGGAAGAGACCCAGTACTTC. Its protein is CASSLRGWEETQYF.

This clone has a handful of counts. The J gene is TRBJ2-7, the V gene TRBV23-1, with D maybe TRBD2 (6 bases). TRBV23-1 counts as an open reading frame of uncertain function. V was pared by 3 bases and J by 0 bases, with 12 bases between. The CDR3 contains 15 residues. CDR3 sequence: CASSHTSGSSYEQYF. The CDR3 nucleotides are TGCGCCAGCAGTCATACGTCCGGGAGCTCCTACGAGCAGTACTTC.

The chain joins TRBV6-5 to TRBJ1-5; 10 bases agree with TRBD1. J lost 9 bases, V lost 6 bases, and 8 bases had no gene match. CDR1 and CDR2 (germline): MNHEY, SVGAGI. The CDR3 runs 14 residues. CDR3 region: CASSIDRGLAPQHF. Written as DNA, the CDR3 is TGTGCCAGCAGCATAGACAGGGGGCTTGCGCCCCAGCATTTT.

As concerns this clone: The identical CDR3 is also encoded by other nucleotide sequences in the sample. The CDR3: CASSLGQRNQPQHF. In DNA, the CDR3 is TGTGCCAGCAGCTTAGGGCAGCGCAATCAGCCCCAGCATTTT. The chain recombines TRBV7-2 with TRBJ1-5, with unresolved D. Germline assignment: CDR1 SGHTA and CDR2 FQGNSA. V gave up 1 base and J gave up 2 bases, with 6 bases separating them. The CDR3 extends over 14 amino acids.

This chain links TRBV5-1 with TRBJ2-2; possible D gene TRBD2, 6 bases. This CDR3 is 15 amino acids long. Germline V lookup: CDR1 SGHRS, CDR2 YFSETQ. V shed 7 bases and J shed 4 bases, with 17 bases lying between them. CDR3 amino acids: CASRETRPSTGELFF. The CDR3 coding sequence is TGCGCCAGCCGAGAGACTAGACCTAGCACCGGGGAGCTGTTTTTT.

The V and J genes are TRBV7-2 and TRBJ2-2; a possible D gene is TRBD1 (5 bases). V lost 1 base and J lost 3, with 12 bases in between. The length of the CDR3 is 16 residues. Germline lookup yields CDR1 SGHTA and CDR2 FQGNSA. This CDR3 is CASSLVSGAHTGELFF. CDR3 bases: TGTGCCAGCAGCTTAGTATCTGGGGCACACACCGGGGAGCTGTTTTTT.

The chain is built from TRBV18 and TRBJ1-3; D uncertain. There are 12 residues in the CDR3. Per germline, CDR1 KGHSH and CDR2 LQKENI. The germline V and J ends were trimmed by 8 bases and 8 bases, with 13 bases remaining between them. The DNA for the CDR3 is TGTGCCAGCGCAGGATCTGGGGACACCATATATTTT. Its protein product is CASAGSGDTIYF.

The rearrangement links TRBV5-1 to TRBJ2-3, with D perhaps TRBD2 (6 bases). The CDR3 is 16 residues long. V dropped 7 bases and J dropped 2 bases, with 20 bases sitting between them. In germline, CDR1 is SGHRS, CDR2 YFSETQ. CDR3 bases: TGCGCCAGCGGGATACTTATAGCGGAATCCACAGATACGCAGTATTTT. Translation: CASGILIAESTDTQYF.

This chain joins TRBV5-6 and TRBJ1-5, with TRBD1 as a possible D gene (6 bases). Germline assignment: CDR1 SGHDT and CDR2 YYEEEE. The CDR3 has 15 amino acids. V was shortened by 2 bases and J by 3 bases, with 12 bases between the two germline ends. The CDR3 DNA is TGTGCCAGCAGCTTCCGGGGGCTCATCAATCAGCCCCAGCATTTT. Its translation: CASSFRGLINQPQHF.

V and J are TRBV18 and TRBJ1-1; D is possibly TRBD1 (6 bases). Germline V gives CDR1 KGHSH, CDR2 LQKENI. V lost 2 bases to trimming and J lost 5 bases, with 15 bases between them. CDR3 length: 15 residues. For the CDR3, the DNA is TGTGCCAGCTCACCATCCACAGGGAGTCGAACTGAAGCTTTCTTT. It is translated as CASSPSTGSRTEAFF.

J is TRBJ1-3 and V is TRBV18; 7 bases agree with TRBD1. The germline CDR1 and CDR2 sequences are KGHSH and LQKENI. The CDR3 runs to 15 residues. The ends lost 0 bases at V and 3 bases at J; junction bases unmatched: 2. CDR3 residues: CASSPPRGLGNTIYF. The CDR3 DNA is TGTGCCAGCTCACCACCTAGGGGGCTTGGAAACACCATATATTTT.

A few counts support this clone. The chain is built from TRBV7-2 and TRBJ2-7, with D possibly TRBD1 on 6 matching bases. V was cut by 4 bases and J by 3 bases, with 22 bases left in between. This CDR3 is built from 17 residues. In germline, CDR1 is SGHTA, CDR2 FQGNSA. CDR3 protein: CASSYNPPGQGFYEQYF. The CDR3 region has the DNA TGTGCCAGCAGCTATAACCCGCCGGGACAAGGGTTCTACGAGCAGTACTTC.

This chain links TRBV7-9 with TRBJ2-1; 7 positions match TRBD1. Losses at the gene ends were 8 bases for V and 6 bases for J; bases not matched to a gene: 10. Germline V CDR1 and CDR2: SEHNR, FQNEAQ (reference sequence). The CDR3 sequence is 14 residues long. In nucleotides, the CDR3 is TGTGCCAGCGGGTTCACAGGGGTATCCAATGAGCAGTTCTTC. As protein: CASGFTGVSNEQFF.

The rearrangement uses TRBV4-2 and TRBJ1-2; D is unclear. The germline CDR1 and CDR2 sequences are LGHNA and YNFKEQ. The length of the CDR3 is 14 residues. Trimming cost V 1 base and J 2 bases, with 8 bases left between them. In DNA, the CDR3 is TGTGCCAGCAGCCAAGTATCGGGGAACTATGGCTACACCTTC. This gives the protein CASSQVSGNYGYTF.

J is TRBJ1-3 and V is TRBV18; 7 bases line up with TRBD1. Looked up from germline, CDR1 is KGHSH and CDR2 is LQKENI. V lost 4 bases to trimming and J lost 2 bases; unmatched junction nucleotides: 5. CDR3 length equals 15 residues. The CDR3 coding sequence is TGTGCCAGCTCACGCGACAGGGCCCCTGGAAACACCATATATTTT. Translated, it gives CASSRDRAPGNTIYF.

The chain uses TRBV6-2 or TRBV6-3 and TRBJ1-5, with D perhaps matching TRBD1 (5 bases). The ends were cut back, 4 bases at V and 10 bases at J, with 11 bases in the middle. CDR1 and CDR2 (germline): MNHEY, SVGEGT. There are 12 residues in the CDR3. CDR3 residues: CASSSDSPPQHF. The CDR3 DNA reads as TGTGCCAGCAGTTCCGACAGCCCACCCCAGCATTTT.

Written as DNA, the CDR3 is TGTGCCAGCAGCCTCCTACCAAGAGGGAGCAGGGGAGCTAACTATGGCTACACCTTC. This codes for CASSLLPRGSRGANYGYTF. The chain is built from TRBV11-2 and TRBJ1-2; D is perhaps TRBD1 (6 bases). With 5 bases removed from V and 0 bases from J, the gap between germline ends came to 25 bases. Germline CDR1 SGHAT, CDR2 FQNNGV. The CDR3 length is 19 residues.

J is TRBJ2-2 and V is TRBV24-1, with 8 bases lining up with TRBD2. Germline V lookup: CDR1 KGHDR, CDR2 SFDVKD. The CDR3 is 15 residues long. Trimming at V came to 3 bases and at J to 3 bases, leaving 2 bases not matched to a gene. CDR3: CATSDPGRDTGELFF. DNA for the CDR3: TGTGCCACCAGTGATCCCGGGAGGGACACCGGGGAGCTGTTTTTT.

This chain links TRBV4-3 with TRBJ1-4; 7 bases are a match to TRBD1. The CDR3 is 19 residues long. The V segment lost 0 bases and the J segment 6 bases; nucleotides outside the gene matches: 16. Germline CDR1 LGHNA, CDR2 YSLEER. CDR3 region: CASSQDLLAGGASDEKLFF. DNA for the CDR3: TGCGCCAGCAGCCAAGATCTATTGGCAGGGGGTGCCAGTGATGAAAAACTGTTTTTT.

There are a few counts of this clone. The genes are TRBV12-3 or TRBV12-4 and TRBJ1-5, with TRBD1 as a possible D gene (5 bases). The length of the CDR3 is 13 residues. The V gene lost 5 bases and the J gene lost 5 bases, with 10 bases spanning the gap. The CDR3 DNA is TGTGCCAGCAGTGGGGGGGGATATCAGCCCCAGCATTTT. It codes for CASSGGGYQPQHF.

CDR3 protein: CASSPAEGASAETQYF. The CDR3 DNA sequence: TGTGCCAGCAGCCCGGCCGAGGGGGCCTCCGCGGAGACCCAGTACTTC. The gene calls are TRBV9 and TRBJ2-5, with TRBD1 matching 7 bases. With V trimmed by 4 bases and J by 5 bases, 14 bases remained unmatched. The CDR3 has 16 amino acids. Germline-derived CDR1 and CDR2 are SGDLS and YYNGEE.

The chain uses TRBV16 and TRBJ1-2, with 10 nucleotides matching TRBD1. This CDR3 is 13 amino acids long. From germline, CDR1 is KGHSY and CDR2 FQNENV. V was clipped by 4 bases and J by 8 bases; unmatched bases: 4. Written as DNA, the CDR3 is TGTGCCAGCAGCCCCGACAGGGGGCTGGGCTACACCTTC. Amino acids: CASSPDRGLGYTF.

The V gene is TRBV7-2, the J gene TRBJ1-1; TRBD1 might be the D (5 bases). This CDR3 spans 13 amino acids. The germline V gene encodes CDR1 SGHTA and CDR2 FQGNSA. Deletions cut 8 bases from V and 0 bases from J, with 10 bases between. CDR3 protein: CASGDSMNTEAFF. As DNA, the CDR3 is TGTGCCAGCGGAGACAGCATGAACACTGAAGCTTTCTTT. The full variable domain, in which reference TRBV7-2 and TRBJ1-1 provide the parts outside the CDR3, is GAGVSQSPSNKVTEKGKDVELRCDPISGHTALYWYRQSLGQGLEFLIYFQGNSAPDKSGLPSDRFSAERTGGSVSTLTIQRTQQEDSAVYLCASGDSMNTEAFFGQGTRLTVV.

The V and J genes are TRBV15 and TRBJ2-3, with 7 bases fitting TRBD2. Germline V gene sequence: CDR1 LNHNV, CDR2 YYDKDF (reference sequence). The CDR3 contains 16 residues. Trimming took 6 bases from V and 2 from J; bases not matched to a gene: 11. CDR3 sequence reads: CATSNPETSDTDTQYF. In nucleotides, the CDR3 is TGTGCCACCAGTAACCCGGAAACTAGCGACACAGATACGCAGTATTTT.

The chain uses TRBV6-1 and TRBJ2-5, with 9 bases aligning to TRBD1. The CDR3 runs to 15 residues. Looked up from germline, CDR1 is MNHNS and CDR2 is SASEGT. The ends lost 3 bases at V and 5 bases at J; junction bases unmatched: 7. CDR3 in amino acids: CASSERTGVWETQYF. The DNA for the CDR3 is TGTGCCAGCAGTGAGCGGACAGGGGTGTGGGAGACCCAGTACTTC.

The chain carries TRBV18 and TRBJ1-2, with D unclear. The germline V gene encodes CDR1 KGHSH and CDR2 LQKENI. This CDR3 is built from 16 residues. V was trimmed by 0 bases and J by 4 bases, leaving 15 bases between them. The DNA for the CDR3 is TGTGCCAGCTCACCACCGAGCGCAGACTGGGGCTATGGCTACACCTTC. This codes for CASSPPSADWGYGYTF.

This rearrangement joins TRBV6-2 or TRBV6-3 to TRBJ1-1; D call uncertain. The V gene's germline CDR1 is MNHEY and CDR2 SVGEGT. This CDR3 has 12 amino acids. Trimming left V 6 bases short and J 11 bases short, with 16 bases between. CDR3 protein: CASSLAPPGAFF. The DNA of the CDR3 is TGTGCCAGCAGCTTGGCCCCGCCAGGCGCTTTCTTT.

This chain joins TRBV9 and TRBJ1-1, with D hard to call. V gave up 6 bases and J gave up 0 bases, with 9 bases separating them. The V gene's germline CDR1 is SGDLS and CDR2 YYNGEE. The CDR3 covers 13 residues. This CDR3 is CASNGGMNTEAFF. In DNA, the CDR3 is TGTGCCAGCAATGGAGGAATGAACACTGAAGCTTTCTTT.

The chain couples TRBV6-2 or TRBV6-3 to TRBJ1-2; D remains unclear. Germline lookup yields CDR1 MNHEY and CDR2 SVGEGT. The CDR3 is 15 residues long. The ends were cut back, 0 bases at V and 4 bases at J, with 12 bases in the middle. CDR3 DNA sequence: TGTGCCAGCAGTTACTCGGTAGCGCCTCTCTATGGCTACACCTTC. Protein sequence: CASSYSVAPLYGYTF.